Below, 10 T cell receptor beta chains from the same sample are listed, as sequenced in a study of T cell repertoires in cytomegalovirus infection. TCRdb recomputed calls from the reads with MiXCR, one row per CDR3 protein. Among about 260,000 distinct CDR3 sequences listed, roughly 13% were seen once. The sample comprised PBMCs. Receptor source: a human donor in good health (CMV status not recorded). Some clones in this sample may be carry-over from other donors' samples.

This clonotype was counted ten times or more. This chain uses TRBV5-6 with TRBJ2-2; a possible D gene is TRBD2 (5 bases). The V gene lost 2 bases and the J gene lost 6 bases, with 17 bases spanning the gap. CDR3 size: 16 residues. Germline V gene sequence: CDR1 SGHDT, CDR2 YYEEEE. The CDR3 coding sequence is TGTGCCAGCAGCTTAGTTTCCCATAAGGGAGCCGGGGAGCTGTTTTTT. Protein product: CASSLVSHKGAGELFF.

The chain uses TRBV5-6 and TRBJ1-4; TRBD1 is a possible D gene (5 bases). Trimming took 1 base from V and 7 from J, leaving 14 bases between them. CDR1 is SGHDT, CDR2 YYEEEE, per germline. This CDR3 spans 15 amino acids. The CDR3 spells CASSLTGRTIEKLFF. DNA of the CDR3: TGTGCCAGCAGCTTGACAGGACGGACGATTGAAAAACTGTTTTTT.

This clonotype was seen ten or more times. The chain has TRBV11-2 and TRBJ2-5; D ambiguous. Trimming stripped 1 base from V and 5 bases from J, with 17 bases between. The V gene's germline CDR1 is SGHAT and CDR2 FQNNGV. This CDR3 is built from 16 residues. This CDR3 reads CASSLVSGQNGETQYF. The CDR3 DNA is TGTGCCAGCAGCTTAGTATCGGGCCAGAACGGGGAGACCCAGTACTTC.

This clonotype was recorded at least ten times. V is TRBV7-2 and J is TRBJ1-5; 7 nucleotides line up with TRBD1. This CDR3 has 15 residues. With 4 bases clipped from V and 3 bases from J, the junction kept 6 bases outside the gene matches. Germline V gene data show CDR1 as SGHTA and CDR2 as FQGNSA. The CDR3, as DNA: TGTGCCAGCAGCTGGACTGGACAGGACAATCAGCCCCAGCATTTT. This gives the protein CASSWTGQDNQPQHF.

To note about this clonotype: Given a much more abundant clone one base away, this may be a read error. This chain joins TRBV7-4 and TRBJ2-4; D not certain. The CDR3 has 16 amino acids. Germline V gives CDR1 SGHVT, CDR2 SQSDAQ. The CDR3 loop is CVAQAVEATAKNIQYF. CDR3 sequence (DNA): TGTGTCGCCCAGGCGGTAGAGGCGACAGCCAAAAACATTCAGTACTTC. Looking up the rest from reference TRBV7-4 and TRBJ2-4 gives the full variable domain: GAGVSQSPRYKVAKRGRDVALRCDSISGHVTLYWYRQTLGQGSEVLTYSQSDAQRDKSGRPSGRFSAERPERSVSTLKIQRTEQGDSAVYLCVAQAVEATAKNIQYFGAGTRLSVL.

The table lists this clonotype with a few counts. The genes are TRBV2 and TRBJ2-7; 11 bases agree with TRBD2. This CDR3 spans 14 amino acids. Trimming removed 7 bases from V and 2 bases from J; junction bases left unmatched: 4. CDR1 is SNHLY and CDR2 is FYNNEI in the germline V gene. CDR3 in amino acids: CASNILAGAYEQYF. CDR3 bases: TGTGCCAGCAACATACTAGCGGGAGCCTACGAGCAGTACTTC.

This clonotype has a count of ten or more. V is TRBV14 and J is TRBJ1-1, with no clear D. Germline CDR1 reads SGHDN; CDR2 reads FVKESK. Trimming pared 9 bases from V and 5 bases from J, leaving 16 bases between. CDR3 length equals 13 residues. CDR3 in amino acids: CASNDLWGTEAFF. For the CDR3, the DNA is TGTGCCAGTAACGACCTTTGGGGAACTGAAGCTTTCTTT.

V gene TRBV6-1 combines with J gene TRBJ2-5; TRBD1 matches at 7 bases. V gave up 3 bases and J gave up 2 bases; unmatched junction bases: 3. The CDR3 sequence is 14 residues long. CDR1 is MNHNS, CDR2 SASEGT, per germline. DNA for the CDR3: TGTGCCAGCAGTGAGGTGGACAGGCAAGAGACCCAGTACTTC. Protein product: CASSEVDRQETQYF.

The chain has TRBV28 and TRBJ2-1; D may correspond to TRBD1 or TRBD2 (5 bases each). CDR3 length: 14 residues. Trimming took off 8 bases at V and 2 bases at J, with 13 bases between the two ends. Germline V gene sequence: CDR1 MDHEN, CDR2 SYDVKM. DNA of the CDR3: TGTGCCAGCTCCGGGACGGTCACCTACAATGAGCAGTTCTTC. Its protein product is CASSGTVTYNEQFF.

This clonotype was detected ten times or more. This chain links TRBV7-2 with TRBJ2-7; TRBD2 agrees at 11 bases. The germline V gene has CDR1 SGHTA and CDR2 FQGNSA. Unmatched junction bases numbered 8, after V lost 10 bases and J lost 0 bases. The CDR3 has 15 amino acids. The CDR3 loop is CANAIAGGSSYEQYF. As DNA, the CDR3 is TGTGCCAACGCGATAGCGGGAGGGAGCTCCTACGAGCAGTACTTC.